This TCR beta chain was observed in a study of beta chain features in type 1 diabetes. Study-level findings and limits: Patients with Type 1 diabetes showed moderately but significantly shorter TCRB CDR3s in all four CD4+ subsets.

This clone was seen a few times. What it recognizes is unknown. The entirety of the isolated RNA underwent reverse transcription, so expressed TCRB transcripts were sequenced. TCRdb's copy holds only in-frame clones and misses some; the assay was immunoSEQ multiplex PCR. The top ten clones hold 0.095% to 0.15% of a sample with around 650,000 clones, 12% of them seen once. The V gene lost 3 bases and the J gene lost 7 bases, with 7 bases spanning the gap. This CDR3 region has 13 residues. From germline, CDR1 is SGHTA and CDR2 FQGNSA. Around 100 mL of blood, on average, came from one heparinised draw per donor. CD4+ naive, central memory, regulatory and stem cell-like memory subsets were isolated by sorting on CD45RO/CCR7/CD25/CD127/CD95/CD27.

Sequences were obtained from naive CD4+ T cells from blood. The clonotype was recovered from a man aged 25-45 years with type 1 diabetes. The V gene is TRBV7-2, the J gene TRBJ1-6; D remains ambiguous. The CDR3 nucleotides read TGTGCCAGCAGCTTGGCGCAGAATTCACCCCTCCACTTT. Translation gives CASSLAQNSPLHF.